The present T cell receptor beta chain was sequenced within a study (dated by TCRdb to the mid-2010s). For the wider study: The study set out to test whether tumor-infiltrating Tregs in breast cancer get recruited from blood Tregs or are instead converted in situ from other CD4+ T cell subsets. On the study overall, not on this receptor specifically: Tumor-infiltrating Treg TCR alpha and beta sequences overlapped most with tumor naive CD4+ T cells, then with blood naive CD4+ T cells. The larger-cohort validation was restricted to a single TCR beta V-J rearrangement rather than whole repertoires. Tumor memory CD4+ T cell TCR gene usage was found to cluster with blood and lymph node memory CD4+ cells and with lymph node naive CD4+ cells.

About this clonotype: Its cognate antigen has yet to be identified. Base qualities are missing; no much larger clone stands one base away.

Amplification of full-length TCR variable regions was done by 5' RACE PCR using constant-region reverse primers, and this step was followed by semi-nested PCR with Nested Universal Primer A. Using the ReliaPrep RNA Cell Miniprep System, total RNA was extracted, and the SMARTer RACE 5'/3' Kit was then used to reverse transcribe the RNA into 5'RACE-ready cDNA. An Illumina MiSeq was used to sequence the full-length TCR alpha and beta libraries, which had been barcoded with multiplex adaptors. As for the original processing: For each of nine subset-tissue groups, sequencing data from the five patients were pooled, and the groups were then compared using unsupervised clustering of TCR gene usage. The Morisita-Horn index was used to calculate repertoire similarity, with shared sequences weighted according to their contribution to each repertoire. The public reads were reprocessed in TCRdb via fastp at Q25 and MiXCR, keeping in-frame beta chains. Duplicate CDR3 protein sequences are folded into a single record with the most common DNA and genes. The V and J calls come from TCRdb's annotation, not from the publication. The sample profile shows fewer than 60,000 distinct CDR3 sequences; more than 25% of them were found once. The ten largest clones take up 2.1% of the sample.

The Miltenyi Naive CD4+ T Cell Isolation kit was used to purify naive CD4+ T cells, and CD25 microbeads were used to remove Tregs. Tregs, naive and memory CD4+ T cells from tumor, blood and ipsilateral draining lymph nodes of five or six breast cancer patients underwent full-length TCR alpha and beta sequencing. Mononuclear cells from lymph nodes or less than 65 ml of peripheral blood were isolated by Ficoll density gradient centrifugation. Sorted cell populations were confirmed by FACS to exceed 90% purity. Looking up the germline V gene yields CDR1 SGHRS and CDR2 YFSETQ. The CDR3 goes from the cysteine to the phenylalanine over 15 residues. The only DNA kept is the CDR3, 45 bases in frame from the first base. V is cut by 4 bases and J by 4 bases, and the space between the germline ends is 16 bases.

Sample: naive CD4+ T cells sorted from blood. This sample's cell subset or site label indicates: naive CD4+ T cells, CD4+CD45RA+CD25-. The sequence was collected from a female donor with breast cancer. The chain employs TRBV5-1 and TRBJ2-3; the D match is possibly TRBD1 or TRBD2, with 6 bases aligned in each. The nucleotide sequence reads as follows: TGCGCCAGCAGCCTACCCTCGGGGGCACCAGATACGCAGTATTTT. It translates as CASSLPSGAPDTQYF. Extended through the reference TRBV5-1 and TRBJ2-3 proteins, this CDR3 yields the full variable domain: KAGVTQTPRYLIKTRGQQVTLSCSPISGHRSVSWYQQTPGQGLQFLFEYFSETQRNKGNFPGRFSGRQFSNSRSEMNVSTLELGDSALYLCASSLPSGAPDTQYFGPGTRLTVL.